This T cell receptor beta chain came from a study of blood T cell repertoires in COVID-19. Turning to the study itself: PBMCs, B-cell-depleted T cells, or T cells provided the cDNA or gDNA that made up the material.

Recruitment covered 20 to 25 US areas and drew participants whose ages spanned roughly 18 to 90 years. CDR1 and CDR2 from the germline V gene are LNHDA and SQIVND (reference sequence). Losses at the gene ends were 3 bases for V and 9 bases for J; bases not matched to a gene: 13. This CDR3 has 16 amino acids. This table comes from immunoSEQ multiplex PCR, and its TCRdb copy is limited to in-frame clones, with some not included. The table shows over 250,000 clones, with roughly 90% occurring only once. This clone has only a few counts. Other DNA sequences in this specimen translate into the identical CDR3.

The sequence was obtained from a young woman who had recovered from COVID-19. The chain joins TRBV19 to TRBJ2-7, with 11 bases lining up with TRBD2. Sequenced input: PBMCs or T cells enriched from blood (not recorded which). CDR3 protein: CASSIPGTSGTTRQYF. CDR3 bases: TGTGCCAGTAGTATCCCTGGGACTAGCGGTACTACGAGGCAGTACTTC.